This TCR beta chain came from a study of blood T cell repertoires in COVID-19. Study in general: Acute and convalescent COVID-19 samples came from the United States, Italy and Spain. Nucleic acid was either cDNA or gDNA, and it came from T cells, B-cell-depleted T cells, or PBMCs.

Participants came from roughly 24 US areas, aged about 18 to 95 years. Participant reports of clinical history set cohort assignment. This CDR3 contains 15 residues. CDR1 is LNHDA, CDR2 SQIVND, per germline (reference sequence). Losses at the gene ends were 5 bases for V and 3 bases for J; bases not matched to a gene: 5. Only in-frame clones appear in the TCRdb table, and some are missing; sequencing was by immunoSEQ multiplex PCR. The data hold fewer than 250,000 clones, with 75% to 90% observed a single time. The receptor was derived from a woman under 40 who had been exposed to COVID-19. Source material: PBMCs or T cells enriched from blood (not recorded which). J is TRBJ2-7 and V is TRBV19, with 12 bases matching TRBD2. The CDR3 nucleotides read TGTGCCAGTAGTCAGACTAGCGGGAGCCTCTACGAGCAGTACTTC. Translated, it gives CASSQTSGSLYEQYF.